The entry below gives a single TCR beta chain sequence along with its context. Its antigen is unidentified. The data were taken from a study of T cell responses to AZD1222 COVID-19 vaccine. The study's findings and limits: Only 5 to 7 individuals given AZD1222 were seropositive at baseline. Breadth and depth of Spike-specific TCRs rose after two AZD1222 doses.

TCRdb's copy holds only in-frame clones and misses some; the assay was immunoSEQ multiplex PCR. The sample consists of 130,000 to 150,000 clones, roughly 90% of them appearing once. This TCR was sampled from an adult in good health. This specimen consisted of peripheral blood, obtained on day 0 of AZD1222 vaccination.

The CDR3 DNA reads as TGTGCCAGCAGCTTATCAGCGTCCGCTAGAGGGGCCTACGAGCAGTACTTC. Translated, it gives CASSLSASARGAYEQYF. V usage is TRBV7-8 and J usage is TRBJ2-7; D may match TRBD1 or TRBD2 (5 bases each). CDR3 length: 17 residues. The V and J ends lost 2 bases and 2 bases respectively, with 19 bases between them. The V gene's germline CDR1 is SGHVS and CDR2 FQNEAQ.